Below are 21 T cell receptor beta chains sequenced from a single sample in a study of cytomegalovirus exposure and HLA in healthy donors. The protocol was immunoSEQ multiplex PCR, while the TCRdb copy is restricted to in-frame clones and leaves out a portion. The sample carries more than 250,000 clones, approximately 90% recorded once. Sample: PBMCs. These receptors were obtained from a woman aged 30 to 39 in good health and CMV-seropositive.

The gene calls are TRBV7-9 and TRBJ1-2, with D hard to call. With 4 bases removed from V and 1 base from J, the gap between germline ends came to 13 bases. The CDR3 has 15 residues. Germline V CDR1 and CDR2: SEHNR, FQNEAQ (reference sequence). The DNA of the CDR3 is TGTGCCAGCAGCTCGCTGCTCAACAGTAACTATGGCTACACCTTC. Translating gives CASSSLLNSNYGYTF.

The chain is built from TRBV7-9 and TRBJ1-1; 7 bases align to TRBD1. Germline lookup yields CDR1 SEHNR and CDR2 FQNEAQ (reference sequence). The CDR3 has 16 amino acids. V lost 1 base to trimming and J lost 1 base; unmatched junction nucleotides: 6. CDR3 amino acids: CASSLVTGVGNTEAFF. In nucleotides, the CDR3 is TGTGCCAGCAGCTTAGTTACAGGGGTGGGGAACACTGAAGCTTTCTTT. Full variable domain (missing parts from reference TRBV7-9 and TRBJ1-1): DTGVSQNPRHKITKRGQNVTFRCDPISEHNRLYWYRQTLGQGPEFLTYFQNEAQLEKSRLLSDRFSAERPKGSFSTLEIQRTEQGDSAMYLCASSLVTGVGNTEAFFGQGTRLTVV.

The chain recombines TRBV6-6 with TRBJ1-3, with TRBD1 matching over 10 bases. The CDR3 loop spans 15 amino acids. V was pared by 6 bases and J by 3 bases, with 5 bases of the junction left unmatched. Germline values: CDR1 MNHNY, CDR2 SVGAGI (reference sequence). The CDR3 DNA follows: TGTGCCAGCAGCTCGGGACAGGGGAATGGAAACACCATATATTTT. This sequence encodes CASSSGQGNGNTIYF.

The chain is built from TRBV13 and TRBJ1-2, with 7 bases matching TRBD1. The germline V gene encodes CDR1 PRHDT and CDR2 FYEKMQ (reference sequence). Germline trimming cut 6 bases from V and 4 bases from J; bases unmatched to any gene: 8. The CDR3 has 14 residues. The DNA of the CDR3 is TGTGCCAGCAGTTCGGGACAGACCATCTATGGCTACACCTTC. The encoded protein is CASSSGQTIYGYTF.

V and J are TRBV15 and TRBJ1-1; possibly TRBD1 for D (6 bases). The germline CDR1 and CDR2 sequences are LNHNV and YYDKDF (reference sequence). The V gene lost 0 bases and the J gene lost 5 bases, with 10 bases spanning the gap. The CDR3 is 14 residues long. The CDR3 DNA reads as TGTGCCACCAGCAGAGATCAGGGGTTAACTGAAGCTTTCTTT. This sequence encodes CATSRDQGLTEAFF.

This clone was counted once. The chain has TRBV4-2 and TRBJ2-2, with 9 bases matching TRBD2. This CDR3 is built from 16 residues. Trimming at V came to 1 base and at J to 5 bases, leaving 5 bases not matched to a gene. The germline gives CDR1 LGHNA, CDR2 YNFKEQ. The CDR3 spells CASSQGLAGPTGELFF. The CDR3 bases are TGTGCCAGCAGCCAAGGCCTAGCGGGACCAACCGGGGAGCTGTTTTTT.

V and J are TRBV5-5 and TRBJ2-1, with D tentatively TRBD2 (5 bases). Trimming shortened V by 0 bases and J by 7 bases, and 8 bases separated the two germline ends. CDR1 is SGHKS, CDR2 YYEKEE, per germline (reference sequence). The CDR3 sequence is 13 residues long. The CDR3 DNA reads as TGTGCCAGCAGCTTGGGACTATTAAATGAGCAGTTCTTC. Protein product: CASSLGLLNEQFF.

This chain uses TRBV7-9 with TRBJ1-1; TRBD1 matches at 10 bases. The length of the CDR3 is 14 residues. Trimming at V came to 5 bases and at J to 1 base, leaving 1 base not matched to a gene. Looked up from germline, CDR1 is SEHNR and CDR2 is FQNEAQ (reference sequence). CDR3 in amino acids: CASSGQGENTEAFF. The DNA of the CDR3 is TGTGCCAGCAGCGGACAGGGGGAGAACACTGAAGCTTTCTTT.

The V gene is TRBV4-2, the J gene TRBJ1-6, with D unresolved. This CDR3 comprises 18 residues. CDR1 is LGHNA, CDR2 YNFKEQ, per germline. Trimming left V 0 bases short and J 1 base short, with 13 bases between. CDR3 coding DNA: TGTGCCAGCAGCCAAGATCGAGAGACCCGATCCTATAATTCACCCCTCCACTTT. Translating it yields CASSQDRETRSYNSPLHF.

The genes are TRBV27 and TRBJ1-1, with no clear D. Germline-derived CDR1 and CDR2 are MNHEY and SMNVEV (reference sequence). The ends were cut back, 4 bases at V and 0 bases at J, with 6 bases in the middle. The CDR3 has 13 amino acids. CDR3 sequence: CASSSQMNTEAFF. CDR3 nucleotide sequence: TGTGCCAGCAGTTCACAGATGAACACTGAAGCTTTCTTT.

The chain employs TRBV27 and TRBJ1-2, with 12 bases fitting TRBD1. CDR1 is MNHEY, CDR2 SMNVEV, per germline (reference sequence). V was clipped by 6 bases and J by 1 base; unmatched bases: 9. This CDR3 is 17 amino acids long. The CDR3 coding sequence is TGTGCCAGCAGCCATACCGGGACAGGGGGCAATAACTATGGCTACACCTTC. It specifies CASSHTGTGGNNYGYTF.

The chain employs TRBV4-2 and TRBJ1-1; D remains unclear. This CDR3 contains 14 residues. Deletions cut 2 bases from V and 1 base from J, with 8 bases between. The germline CDR1 and CDR2 sequences are LGHNA and YNFKEQ. CDR3 in DNA: TGTGCCAGCAGCCAATTTTGGGGGAACACTGAAGCTTTCTTT. As protein: CASSQFWGNTEAFF.

The rearrangement links TRBV27 to TRBJ2-7; 14 bases map to TRBD2. V was pared by 6 bases and J by 6 bases, with 10 bases of the junction left unmatched. The CDR3 runs to 16 residues. CDR1 is MNHEY and CDR2 is SMNVEV in the germline V gene (reference sequence). The DNA for the CDR3 is TGTGCCAGCAGACCGGGGGCGGGACTAGCGGGAGTCGAGCAGTACTTC. It yields the protein CASRPGAGLAGVEQYF.

This clone was counted a few times. CDR3 loop: CASSIGERGEQYF. In DNA form, the CDR3 reads TGTGCCAGTAGTATCGGAGAAAGAGGGGAGCAGTACTTC. This chain links TRBV19 with TRBJ2-7; D possibly corresponds to TRBD2 (5 bases). The CDR3 length is 13 residues. CDR1 LNHDA and CDR2 SQIVND come from the germline V gene (reference sequence). V dropped 3 bases and J dropped 7 bases, with 13 bases sitting between them.

The chain uses TRBV2 and TRBJ2-2; 9 bases are a match to TRBD2. This CDR3 has 15 residues. V shed 8 bases and J 6 bases; nucleotides not matched to a gene: 10. Per germline, CDR1 SNHLY and CDR2 FYNNEI. The CDR3, as DNA: TGTGCCAGCCGGACGGCGGGGGGGTCCTCCGGGGAGCTGTTTTTT. Encoded protein: CASRTAGGSSGELFF. The variable domain in full, with the rest retrieved from reference TRBV2 and TRBJ2-2, is EPEVTQTPSHQVTQMGQEVILRCVPISNHLYFYWYRQILGQKVEFLVSFYNNEISEKSEIFDDQFSVERPDGSNFTLKIRSTKLEDSAMYFCASRTAGGSSGELFFGEGSRLTVL.

The chain combines TRBV9 with TRBJ2-1; 11 nucleotides line up with TRBD2. CDR1 and CDR2 from the germline V gene are SGDLS and YYNGEE. After removal of 4 bases from V and 2 bases from J, the junction contained 17 bases not matched to a gene. The CDR3 extends over 20 amino acids. The CDR3 nucleotides read TGTGCCAGCAGCACTCGTAGCGGGATGGGGACTAGCGGACCCTACAATGAGCAGTTCTTC. It encodes CASSTRSGMGTSGPYNEQFF.

The chain combines TRBV6-1 with TRBJ2-1; TRBD2 is a possible D gene (6 bases). The germline gives CDR1 MNHNS, CDR2 SASEGT. Deletions cut 8 bases from V and 4 bases from J, with 18 bases between. This CDR3 comprises 15 residues. CDR3 nucleotides: TGTGCCAGCGGGGACTGGGACCGCGGGTACAATGAGCAGTTCTTC. This encodes CASGDWDRGYNEQFF.

The count of this clone is one. V gene TRBV27 combines with J gene TRBJ1-2, with a possible D match to TRBD1 (5 bases). V lost 3 bases, J lost 4 bases, and 9 bases lay in between. Germline V CDR1 and CDR2: MNHEY, SMNVEV (reference sequence). The CDR3 length is 13 residues. The CDR3 nucleotides read TGTGCCAGCAGTTTCGCGGGGGGCTATGGCTACACCTTC. This translates into CASSFAGGYGYTF.

The V call is TRBV20-1, the J call TRBJ1-1; D is unresolved. Germline lookup yields CDR1 DFQATT and CDR2 SNEGSKA (reference sequence). Trimming shortened V by 5 bases and J by 6 bases, and 10 bases separated the two germline ends. The CDR3 runs to 11 residues. CDR3 bases: TGCAGTGCTCTAAGGGAGGCTGAAGCTTTCTTT. Protein: CSALREAEAFF.

The rearrangement joins TRBV6-1 to TRBJ2-5, with TRBD1 matching over 9 bases. Germline CDR1 reads MNHNS; CDR2 reads SASEGT. The trim removed 6 bases at V and 4 bases at J, leaving 3 bases unmatched. The CDR3 contains 13 residues. The CDR3 reads CASRTGGPETQYF. The DNA for the CDR3 is TGTGCCAGCAGAACAGGGGGCCCAGAGACCCAGTACTTC.

The J gene is TRBJ2-7, the V gene TRBV5-6, with unresolved D. Trimming took off 4 bases at V and 4 bases at J, with 9 bases between the two ends. This CDR3 is 12 amino acids long. Germline values: CDR1 SGHDT, CDR2 YYEEEE. CDR3 region: CASSVDKYEQYF. The CDR3 DNA is TGTGCCAGCAGCGTTGACAAGTACGAGCAGTACTTC.